This T cell receptor (beta chain) was obtained from a study of T cell responses to AZD1222 COVID-19 vaccine. Notes on the study in general: Spike-spanning, vaccine-associated CD4 TCRs were dominant at 160-218 and 743-854. Increases in Spike-specific TCR breadth and depth were seen after two AZD1222 doses. It was only after the peak T cell response that any repertoires were sampled. Most donors were white British and more were female, and clonal diversity was possibly underestimated.

This table comes from immunoSEQ multiplex PCR, and its TCRdb copy is limited to in-frame clones, with some not included. The sample includes some 140,000 clones, under 95% of them seen just once. About this clone itself: Its specificity is not known.

Here the sequenced sample was peripheral blood, taken on day 0 of AZD1222 vaccination. The clonotype originates from an adult in good health.

CDR3 coding DNA: TGCAGCGTTGACGGAGCCCAAGAGACCCAGTACTTC. Its protein product is CSVDGAQETQYF. The chain links TRBV29-1 to TRBJ2-5; D gene ambiguous. Germline CDR1 SQVTM, CDR2 ANQGSEA. The CDR3 length is 12 residues. V was clipped by 3 bases and J by 1 base, with 6 bases between them.